The table lists the clone carrying this T cell receptor (beta chain) with a few counts. Its cognate antigen is unknown. A single record per CDR3 protein comes from TCRdb applying MiXCR to the 5' RACE reads. This repertoire shows fewer than 300,000 distinct CDR3 sequences, over 15% found once; its top ten account for 20% to 25%. The sample comes from a study of T-cell memory formation after mild COVID-19. For the study at large: Largely, TCR clusters stayed within a single donor.

Notes on the study in general: In pre-infection memory, a portion of responding clones appeared, which suggested that cross-reactive memory joined.

The junction had 4 bases not matched to a gene; V was cut back by 3 bases and J by 2 bases. CDR3 length equals 14 residues. This clonotype was obtained from a man aged 18 to 30 who had mild COVID-19 (a few samples of this study predate the infection). Cell type and time point are not known. V is TRBV12-3 or TRBV12-4 and J is TRBJ2-7; 7 positions agree with TRBD1. The sample taken for sequencing was PBMCs or a T cell subset sorted from them (not recorded which). In nucleotides, the CDR3 is TGTGCCAGCAGTTTTGGCAGGGGGACCTACGAGCAGTACTTC. It encodes CASSFGRGTYEQYF.